These 2 T cell receptor beta chains were sequenced from one sample in a study of vaccination and CD4 T cells after COVID-19 (dated 2022 in TCRdb). What the treatment or condition label conveys for this sample: approximately 11-day PBMC culture with coronavirus spike peptide pools or control peptides (ViraFEST assay). Library generation was performed with PCR. The instrument was an Illumina iSeq 100. TCR sequencing of DNA from cultured CD4+ T cells used the Oncomine TCR Beta short-read assay at the Johns Hopkins FTIC core. TCRdb reprocessing: public reads trimmed at Q25 with fastp, clones called with MiXCR, in-frame beta chains kept. Rows merge per CDR3 protein into single entries with the most common DNA and genes. The sample has about 17,000 distinct CDR3 sequences on record, nearly 40% of them singletons. Clones ranked in the top ten supply approximately 8.4% of the sample. These receptors lack a known antigen.

Sequences were obtained from CD4+ T cells from blood, cultured in vitro. The receptor source for this set is a human donor who had recovered from COVID-19.

The sample holds a few counts of this clonotype. The chain has TRBV2 and TRBJ1-1; D is perhaps TRBD1 (5 bases). Germline CDR1 is SNHLY and CDR2 is FYNNEI. Trimming removed 5 bases from V and 5 bases from J, with 12 bases in between. The CDR3 has 13 residues. The CDR3 loop reads CASSRQGKTEAFF. The CDR3 DNA reads TGTGCCAGCAGTCGGCAGGGAAAGACTGAAGCTTTCTTT. Full variable domain (outside the CDR3, taken from reference TRBV2 and TRBJ1-1): EPEVTQTPSHQVTQMGQEVILRCVPISNHLYFYWYRQILGQKVEFLVSFYNNEISEKSEIFDDQFSVERPDGSNFTLKIRSTKLEDSAMYFCASSRQGKTEAFFGQGTRLTVV.

The chain recombines TRBV30 with TRBJ2-7; D is possibly TRBD2 (5 bases). CDR1 GTSNPN and CDR2 SVGIG come from the germline V gene (reference sequence). The CDR3 contains 13 residues. Trimming pared 3 bases from V and 2 bases from J, leaving 11 bases between. CDR3 region: CAWRRAGPYEQYF. CDR3 bases: TGTGCCTGGAGGCGGGCGGGTCCCTACGAGCAGTACTTC.